The text below deals with one T cell receptor beta chain. The sample comes from a study of shared clonotypes between healthy human individuals. Study summary: Donor ages ranged 18 to 49 years: a couple of women, a few men.

The naive CD8 population came from CD45RO-negative cells selected for CCR7, without terminally differentiated effector memory CD45RA+ cells. Everyone who donated was a Caucasian adult who lived in Nashville, Tennessee. CDR3 length equals 13 residues. Looked up from germline, CDR1 is WSHSY and CDR2 is SAAADI. V shed 6 bases, J shed 6 bases, and the junction held 7 bases outside the gene matches. Several immunoSEQ plates received, in even portions, the genomic DNA of each subset. Only in-frame clones appear in the TCRdb table, and some are missing; sequencing was by immunoSEQ multiplex PCR. The sample contains a few million clones, around 95% of which appear only once.

The chain employs TRBV10-2 and TRBJ2-7; 8 positions agree with TRBD2. The sequence was collected from a man between 18 and 35 years old in good health. Some clones in this sample may be carry-over from other donors' samples. Sample: naive CD8+ T cells from PBMCs. The CDR3 is CASRAGAFAEQYF. The CDR3 DNA sequence: TGCGCCAGCAGAGCGGGGGCGTTTGCCGAGCAGTACTTC.